This T cell receptor beta chain was captured by sequencing in a study of CD8 T cells in Susac syndrome. Note on this clonotype: Its specificity is unknown.

TCR beta was sequenced from blood CD8+ and CD4+ T cells. The TEMRA cells underwent FACS enrichment, while the CD8+ and CD4+ T cells underwent negative isolation. Findings of the study overall: CD4+ T cell repertoires in Susac syndrome exhibited no evidence of clonal expansion.

Reverse transcription of 0.5 to 1 ug RNA was performed with random hexamers. TCRdb processed the immunoSEQ multiplex PCR reads anew with MiXCR; each CDR3 protein has one entry. The data show roughly 220,000 distinct CDR3 sequences, about 95% seen once. Source material: CD4+ T cells from PBMCs. This TCR was recovered from a human donor with Susac syndrome.

CDR3 sequence: CASSQGPKQAQETQYF. Here the CDR3 DNA reads TGTGCCAGCAGCCAGGGACCCAAGCAGGCCCAAGAGACCCAGTACTTC. V gene TRBV14 combines with J gene TRBJ2-5, with D perhaps assigned TRBD1 or TRBD2 (5 bases each). From germline, CDR1 is SGHDN and CDR2 FVKESK. The germline V and J ends were trimmed by 3 bases and 1 base, with 15 bases remaining between them. The CDR3 sequence is 16 residues long.